The T cell receptor (beta chain) under discussion was sequenced for a study of shared clonotypes between healthy human individuals. In the naive CD8 group, cells lacked CD45RO and were positively selected for CCR7, so terminally differentiated effector memory CD45RA+ cells were left out. This CDR3 region has 14 residues. Trimming took 7 bases from V and 5 from J; bases not matched to a gene: 10. CDR1 is SQVTM and CDR2 is ANQGSEA in the germline V gene. At the deep level, the assay was run. TCRdb's copy holds only in-frame clones and misses some; the assay was immunoSEQ multiplex PCR. The sample carries fewer than 700,000 clones, 95% recorded once. As for this clone: Its target is not known.

Whole-study results and caveats: Enrolling few donors narrowed the genetic and exposure-history diversity that was represented. On the whole, naive subsets had larger estimated richness than memory subsets had.

J is TRBJ2-3 and V is TRBV29-1; 9 positions agree with TRBD2. The TCR sequence derives from a woman aged 25 to 39 in good health. The sample comprised naive CD8+ T cells sorted from blood. This chain's CDR3 is CSGLAGVERDTQYF. As DNA, the CDR3 is TGCAGCGGATTAGCGGGAGTGGAGCGAGATACGCAGTATTTT.